A selection of T cell receptor beta chains follows, all from one sample in a study of shared clonotypes between healthy human individuals. The protocol was immunoSEQ multiplex PCR, while the TCRdb copy is restricted to in-frame clones and leaves out a portion. This sample has around 610,000 clones; around 96% occur once, and the top ten carry about 0.11%. Sequenced: naive CD8+ T cells sorted from blood. These receptors were obtained from a woman under 40 in good health. The CDR3 runs from the conserved cysteine through the conserved F or W.

V	J	CDR3
TRBV9	NA	CASSETGILDYEQYF
TRBV6-5	TRBJ2-2	CASSPPGGGELFF
TRBV29-1	TRBJ2-3	CSVEELAGNTDTQYF
TRBV5-8	TRBJ1-5	CASSVTATGQPQHF
TRBV4-1	TRBJ2-3	CASSHFTGRKDTQYF
TRBV27	TRBJ1-1	CASSLNQRNTEAFF
TRBV30	TRBJ1-4	CAWSVQGDRGEKLFF
TRBV27	TRBJ1-5	CASSFLPGGNQPQHF
TRBV23-1	TRBJ1-5	CASSQSAGSPFNQPQHF
TRBV7-8	TRBJ2-1	CASSRPSDGNEQFF
TRBV27	TRBJ2-5	CASSPHREQETQYF
TRBV11-2	TRBJ2-2	CASSPLTDTGELFF
TRBV7-6	TRBJ2-7	CASSPGLAGGSYEQYF
TRBV10-3	TRBJ2-7	CAILQGASYEQYF
TRBV4-2	TRBJ2-7	CASSQDLIRGISPEQYF
TRBV5-1	TRBJ2-1	CASSIGASSPFYNEQFF
TRBV19	TRBJ2-2	CASSIIGPPDLAGGPKNTGELFF
TRBV19	TRBJ1-5	CASSHPPASNQPQHF
TRBV28	TRBJ2-5	CASLTSGEETQYF
TRBV11-2	TRBJ2-5	CASSLRGTEQYF
TRBV7-9	TRBJ2-3	CASSLAGGSPDTQYF
TRBV6-8	TRBJ1-5	CASRNRVGGYNQPQHF
TRBV7-8	TRBJ2-1	CASSPGLAGDNEQFF
TRBV9	TRBJ1-1	CASSVVAGTNTEAFF
TRBV27	TRBJ2-7	CASGRRVDYEQYF
TRBV12-5	TRBJ2-3	CASGSGQGGTDTQYF
TRBV29-1	TRBJ2-7	CSVEFTPPRGAQYEQYF
TRBV28	TRBJ1-1	CASSLEGVTEAFF
TRBV5-5	TRBJ2-7	CASSLGTDEQYF
TRBV28	TRBJ2-3	CASSLPYLSTDTQYF
TRBV10-2	TRBJ2-7	CGTVGENSYEQYF
TRBV19	TRBJ1-5	CASSPKVARTGQPQHF
TRBV27	TRBJ2-1	CASSFGTSGSSYNEQFF
TRBV9	TRBJ2-1	CASSVEEGPYNEQFF
TRBV15	TRBJ1-4	CATSREGGATNEKLFF
TRBV27	TRBJ1-5	CASSLSGVRPQHF
TRBV4-1	TRBJ1-1	CASSQGTGSGTEAFF
TRBV28	TRBJ1-2	CASSPSQGPLRSYGYTF
TRBV28	TRBJ2-4	CASSYGTGKWINIQYF
TRBV4-1	TRBJ2-1	CASSGLAGSVGEQFF
TRBV7-6	TRBJ1-4	CASSLLGPNEKLFF